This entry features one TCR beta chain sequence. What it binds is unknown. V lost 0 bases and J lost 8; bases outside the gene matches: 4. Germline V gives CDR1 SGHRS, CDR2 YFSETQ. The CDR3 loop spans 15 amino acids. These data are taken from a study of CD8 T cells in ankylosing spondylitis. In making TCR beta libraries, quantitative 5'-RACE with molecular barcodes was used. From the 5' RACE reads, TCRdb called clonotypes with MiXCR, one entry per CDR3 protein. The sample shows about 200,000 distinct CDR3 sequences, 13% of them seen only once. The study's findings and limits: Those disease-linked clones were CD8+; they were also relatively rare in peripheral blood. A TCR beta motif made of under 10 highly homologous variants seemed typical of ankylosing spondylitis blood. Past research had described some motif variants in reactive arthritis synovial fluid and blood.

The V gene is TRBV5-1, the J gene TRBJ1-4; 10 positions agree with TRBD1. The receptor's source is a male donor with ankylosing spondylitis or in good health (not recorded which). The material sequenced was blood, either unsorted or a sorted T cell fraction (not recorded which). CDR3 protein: CASSLGQGASEKLFF. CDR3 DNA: TGCGCCAGCAGCTTGGGACAGGGGGCTTCGGAAAAACTGTTTTTT.